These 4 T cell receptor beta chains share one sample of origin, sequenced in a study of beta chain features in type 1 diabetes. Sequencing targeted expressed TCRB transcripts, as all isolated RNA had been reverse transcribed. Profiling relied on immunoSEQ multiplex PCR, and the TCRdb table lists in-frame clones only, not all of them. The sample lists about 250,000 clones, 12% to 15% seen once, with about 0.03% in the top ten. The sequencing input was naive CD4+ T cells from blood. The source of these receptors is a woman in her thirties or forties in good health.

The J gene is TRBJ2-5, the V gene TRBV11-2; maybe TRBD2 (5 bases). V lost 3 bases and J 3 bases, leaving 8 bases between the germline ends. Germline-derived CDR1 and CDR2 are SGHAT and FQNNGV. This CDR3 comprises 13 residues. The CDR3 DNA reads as TGTGCCAGCAGCTTGCGGGTGGAAGAGACCCAGTACTTC. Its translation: CASSLRVEETQYF.

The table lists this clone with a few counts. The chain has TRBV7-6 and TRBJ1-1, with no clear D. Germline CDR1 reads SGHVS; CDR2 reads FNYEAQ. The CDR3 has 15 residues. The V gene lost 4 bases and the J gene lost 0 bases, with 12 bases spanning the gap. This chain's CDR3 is CASSSRTGMNTEAFF. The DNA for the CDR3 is TGTGCCAGCAGCTCCCGGACGGGAATGAACACTGAAGCTTTCTTT.

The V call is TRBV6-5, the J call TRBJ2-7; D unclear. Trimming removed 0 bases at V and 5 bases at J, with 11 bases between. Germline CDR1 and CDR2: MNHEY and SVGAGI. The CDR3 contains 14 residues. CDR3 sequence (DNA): TGTGCCAGCAGTTACTCGATTACCGCGAACGAGCAGTACTTC. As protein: CASSYSITANEQYF.

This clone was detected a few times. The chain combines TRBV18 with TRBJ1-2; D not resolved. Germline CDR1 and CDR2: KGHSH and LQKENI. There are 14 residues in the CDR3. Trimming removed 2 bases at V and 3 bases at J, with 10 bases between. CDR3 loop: CASSPSQDYYGYTF. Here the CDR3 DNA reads TGTGCCAGCTCACCATCCCAGGACTACTATGGCTACACCTTC.